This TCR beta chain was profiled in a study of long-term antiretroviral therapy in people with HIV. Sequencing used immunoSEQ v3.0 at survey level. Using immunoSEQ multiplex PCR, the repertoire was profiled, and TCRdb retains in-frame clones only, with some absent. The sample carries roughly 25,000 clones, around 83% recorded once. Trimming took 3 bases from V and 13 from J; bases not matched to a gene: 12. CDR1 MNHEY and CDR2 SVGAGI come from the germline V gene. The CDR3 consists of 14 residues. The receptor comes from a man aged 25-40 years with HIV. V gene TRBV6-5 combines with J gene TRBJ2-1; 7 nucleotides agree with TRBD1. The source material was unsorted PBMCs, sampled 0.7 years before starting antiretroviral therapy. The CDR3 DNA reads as TGTGCCAGCAGTTATCCGGGACAGTCGGGGCTCCAGTTCTTC. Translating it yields CASSYPGQSGLQFF.